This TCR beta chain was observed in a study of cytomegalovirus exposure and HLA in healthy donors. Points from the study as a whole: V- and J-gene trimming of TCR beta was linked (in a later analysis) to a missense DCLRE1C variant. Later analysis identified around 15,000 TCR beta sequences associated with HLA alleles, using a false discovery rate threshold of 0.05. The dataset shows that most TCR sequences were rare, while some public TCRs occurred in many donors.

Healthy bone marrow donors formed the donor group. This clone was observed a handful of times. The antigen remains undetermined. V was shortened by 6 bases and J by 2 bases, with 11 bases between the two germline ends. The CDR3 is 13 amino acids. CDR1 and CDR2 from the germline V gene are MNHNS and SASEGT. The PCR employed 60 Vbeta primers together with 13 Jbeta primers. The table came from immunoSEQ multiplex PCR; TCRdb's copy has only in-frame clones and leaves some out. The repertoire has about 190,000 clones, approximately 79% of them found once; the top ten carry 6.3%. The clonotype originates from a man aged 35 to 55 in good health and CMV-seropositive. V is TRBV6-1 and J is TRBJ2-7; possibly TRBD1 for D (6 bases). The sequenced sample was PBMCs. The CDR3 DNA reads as TGTGCCAGCAGAATACAGGGCGCCTACGAGCAGTACTTC. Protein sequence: CASRIQGAYEQYF.